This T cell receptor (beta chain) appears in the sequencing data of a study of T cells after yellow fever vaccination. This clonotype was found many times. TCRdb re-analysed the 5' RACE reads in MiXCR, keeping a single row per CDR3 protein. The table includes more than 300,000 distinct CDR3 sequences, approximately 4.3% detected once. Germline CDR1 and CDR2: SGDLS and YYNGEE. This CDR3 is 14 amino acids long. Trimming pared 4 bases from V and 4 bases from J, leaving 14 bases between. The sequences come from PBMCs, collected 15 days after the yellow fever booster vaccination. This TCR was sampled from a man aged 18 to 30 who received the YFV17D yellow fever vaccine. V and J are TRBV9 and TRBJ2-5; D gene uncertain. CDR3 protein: CASSPRMGAETQYF. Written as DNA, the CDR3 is TGTGCCAGCAGCCCCCGTATGGGCGCAGAGACCCAGTACTTC.